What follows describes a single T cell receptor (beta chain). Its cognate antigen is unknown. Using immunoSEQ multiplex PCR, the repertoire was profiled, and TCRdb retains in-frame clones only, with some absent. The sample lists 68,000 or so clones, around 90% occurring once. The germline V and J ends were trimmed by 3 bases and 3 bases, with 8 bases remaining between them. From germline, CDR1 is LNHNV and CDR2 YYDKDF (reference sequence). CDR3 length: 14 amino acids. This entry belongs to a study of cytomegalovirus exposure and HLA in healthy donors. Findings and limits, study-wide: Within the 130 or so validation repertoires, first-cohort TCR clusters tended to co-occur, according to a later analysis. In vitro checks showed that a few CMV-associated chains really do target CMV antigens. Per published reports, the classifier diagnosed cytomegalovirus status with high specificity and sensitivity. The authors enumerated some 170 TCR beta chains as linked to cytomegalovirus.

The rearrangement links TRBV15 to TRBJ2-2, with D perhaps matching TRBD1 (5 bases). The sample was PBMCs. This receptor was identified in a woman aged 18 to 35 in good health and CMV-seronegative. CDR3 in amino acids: CATSRGLDTGELFF. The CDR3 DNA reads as TGTGCCACCAGCAGGGGGCTCGACACCGGGGAGCTGTTTTTT.